This T cell receptor (beta chain) was documented in a study of regulatory T cells in long-lasting Graves disease (dated by TCRdb to the early 2020s). For the study in its entirety: To count as having persistent Graves' disease, a patient had to have received antithyroid drug treatment for over 5 years with TSH receptor autoantibodies remaining persistently positive. The study was conducted in China and was registered as a clinical trial. A total of some 35 samples underwent TCR sequencing, from around 13 patients with persistent Graves' disease and some 20 patients with newly diagnosed Graves' disease. Persistent Graves' disease patients were compared with newly diagnosed Graves' disease patients by peripheral blood TCR sequencing and RNA sequencing. Antithyroid drugs had been taken for approximately ten years on average by persistent Graves' disease patients in the clinical cohort. General findings and caveats noted by the study authors: Compared with newly diagnosed patients, persistent Graves' disease patients had lower TCR Shannon entropy and fewer highly expanded clones, which suggests clonal expansion. Persistent disease showed preferential use of TRBV28, TRBJ1-2 and TRBJ2-5, whereas newly diagnosed disease favored TRBV20-1 and TRBJ2-1. Patients with persistent disease shared more public clonotypes (roughly 2,900) than newly diagnosed patients did (around 980). Because the primary lesion, thyroid tissue, could not be accessed, the study looked at peripheral blood alone. Sequencing and analysis were restricted to the TCR beta chain. The authors acknowledged the small sample size as a limitation that may reduce accuracy.

This clonotype was seen only a few times. What antigen it recognizes has not been identified. No clone much larger than this one lies a single base away; base qualities are absent. The time point label, read with the paper, signifies: persistent/refractory GD, antithyroid drugs over 5 years with positive TRAb. For both TCR sequencing and RNA sequencing, RNA was extracted from PBMCs using TRIzol. Graves' disease was diagnosed according to American Thyroid Association guidelines. Patients for the study were recruited at an endocrinology department in Xi'an, China. Each patient gave roughly 8.4 milliliters of peripheral blood, collected in an EDTA anticoagulant tube. Ficoll Paque Plus density gradient separation was used to isolate PBMCs, and no additional T cell sorting was done. RNA quality was checked with an Agilent 2100 Bioanalyzer and agarose gel, and concentration with a NanoDrop 2000. Library prep was done by multiplex PCR. Sequencing took place on an Illumina HiSeq 4000. To build TCR beta libraries, CDR3 regions were amplified by Arm-PCR using iRepertoire HTBI primers. Before sequencing, the PCR products underwent gel purification. As for how the authors treated the data: A total of 60 to 80 TRBV and 14 TRBJ segments were identified across samples and were used for gene usage analysis of CDR3 amino acid clonotypes. COPE and FqMerger were used to merge the filtered high-quality paired reads into contigs. BLAST was used to align contigs to IMGT TRBV, TRBD and TRBJ reference genes, and CDR3 was defined according to IMGT. Highly expanded clones were defined as clonotypes with a frequency above 0.1%. Repertoire diversity was measured by Shannon entropy, and V-J evenness by the Gini coefficient. A clonotype found in more than one individual was treated as public. TCRdb ran its own pipeline on the public reads, namely fastp trimming at Q25 and MiXCR clone calling, and kept in-frame beta chains. Every entry covers one CDR3 protein and lists the most common genes and DNA from its rows. TCRdb's processing, not the authors', yielded these V and J calls. For this sample there are a few hundred thousand distinct CDR3 sequences; approximately 25% appear just once. The ten largest make up approximately 27% of the sample.

The CDR3 covers 13 residues, taking in both the cysteine and the phenylalanine. The retained sequence is limited to the CDR3, 39 bases, with the frame set at the first base. Trimming at the junction amounts to 11 bases on V and 3 bases on J, and the germline ends lie 13 bases apart. The germline V gene (reference sequence) specifies LNHDA as CDR1 and SQIVND as CDR2. In this chain, TRBV19 is recombined with TRBJ2-2; the D gene remains uncertain. This TCR derives from a woman aged 40 to 50 with Graves disease. Donor details come from another sample of the same person, matched by shared clones. The sequencing used peripheral blood mononuclear cells (PBMCs), collected when the disease was refractory, from a patient treated with antithyroid drugs. The DNA is TGTGCCGGGATCTCGGCGGACACCGGGGAGCTGTTTTTT. Its protein product is CAGISADTGELFF.